These T cell receptor beta chains were read from a single sample in a study of T cell repertoires in cytomegalovirus infection. One entry per CDR3 protein results from TCRdb running MiXCR on the reads. Altogether fewer than 650,000 distinct CDR3 sequences are present, 35% to 50% being singletons, with the ten largest covering 48%. Their antigens are not known. The material was cultured PBMCs, obtained from culture after CMV antigen stimulation. The receptors come from a human donor in good health (CMV status not recorded). Some clones in this sample may be carry-over from other donors' samples. Both conserved end residues are part of each CDR3. A D gene is named only where the DNA matches it firmly. Rows may omit the clone size; those that give it use once, few, many or a size class.

length: 14
J: TRBJ2-3
D: TRBD2
V: TRBV10-3
size: NA
DNA: TGTGCCATCGGGGGACTAGCGGAGACAGATACGCAGTATTTT
CDR3: CAIGGLAETDTQYF

length: 14
J: TRBJ1-5
D: NA
V: TRBV6-1
size: few
DNA: TGTGCCAGCAGTGAATGGGGGGGATGGCAGCCCCAGCATTTT
CDR3: CASSEWGGWQPQHF

length: 15
J: TRBJ1-5
D: NA
V: TRBV7-2
size: many
DNA: TGTGCCAGCAGCTTATTCGGTCAGGGCAATCAGCCCCAGCATTTT
CDR3: CASSLFGQGNQPQHF

length: 15
J: TRBJ2-7
D: TRBD1
V: TRBV5-1
size: NA
DNA: TGCGCCAGCAGCTTGCTCGGGACAGGAACCTACGAGCAGTACTTC
CDR3: CASSLLGTGTYEQYF

length: 13
J: TRBJ1-1
D: NA
V: TRBV5-4
size: NA
DNA: TGTGCCAGCAGCTTGTTCCCAGGGGAGAAAGCTTTCTTT
CDR3: CASSLFPGEKAFF

length: 11
J: TRBJ1-1
D: NA
V: TRBV6-1
size: NA
DNA: TGTGCCAGCAGTGAAGCCGTTGAAGCTTTCTTT
CDR3: CASSEAVEAFF

length: 16
J: TRBJ1-5
D: NA
V: TRBV7-6
size: NA
DNA: TGTGCCAGCATCCACCCGGGTAGGGGTAGCAATCAGCCCCAGCATTTT
CDR3: CASIHPGRGSNQPQHF

length: 14
J: TRBJ2-7
D: TRBD2
V: TRBV5-1
size: NA
DNA: TGCGCCAGCAGGAAGCTAGCGGGGACCTACGAGCAGTACTTC
CDR3: CASRKLAGTYEQYF

length: 16
J: TRBJ2-5
D: NA
V: TRBV7-4
size: once
DNA: TGTGCCAGCAGCTTCAGGACCATCAAAAAATCGGGGACCCAGTACTTC
CDR3: CASSFRTIKKSGTQYF

length: 14
J: TRBJ2-4
D: NA
V: TRBV18
size: once
DNA: TGTGCCAGCTCCGAAGACTTAGCCAAAAACATTCAGTACTTC
CDR3: CASSEDLAKNIQYF

length: 13
J: TRBJ2-3
D: NA
V: TRBV20-1
size: NA
DNA: TGCAGTGCTAGAGGGAAGGGGATAGATACGCAGTATTTT
CDR3: CSARGKGIDTQYF

length: 16
J: TRBJ2-1
D: TRBD2
V: TRBV7-2
size: NA
DNA: TGTGCCAGCAGCCGTAGACCGGGGGGGTCCTACAATGAGCAGTTCTTC
CDR3: CASSRRPGGSYNEQFF

length: 13
J: TRBJ1-4
D: NA
V: TRBV6-1
size: NA
DNA: TGTGCCAGCAAGAAGCCAACTAATGAAAAACTGTTTTTT
CDR3: CASKKPTNEKLFF